Each of the 6 T cell receptor beta chains below was sequenced from the same sample in a study of T-cell reconstitution after alpha-beta-depleted transplantation in children. Unique molecular identifiers were incorporated when the TCRbeta library was constructed. TCRdb reprocessed the PCR reads with MiXCR, giving one entry per CDR3 protein. The sample has approximately 190,000 distinct CDR3 sequences; about 8.2% are singletons. Sequencing used PBMCs, mostly from graft donor cells, obtained 360 days after TCRalphabeta/CD19-depleted stem cell transplant. The receptors come from a male patient aged 2 to 10 who had a stem cell transplant for acute myeloid leukemia, so the T cells may come from the graft donor.

This clonotype appeared many times. This CDR3 is CASSPPTGTDTQYF. The CDR3 DNA reads as TGTGCCAGCTCACCACCGACAGGGACAGATACGCAGTATTTT. The V and J genes are TRBV18 and TRBJ2-3; 7 nucleotides match TRBD1. V shed 0 bases and J 3 bases; nucleotides not matched to a gene: 0. Germline lookup yields CDR1 KGHSH and CDR2 LQKENI. The CDR3 is 14 residues long.

This clonotype has only a few counts. The chain has TRBV12-3 or TRBV12-4 and TRBJ1-5; 9 nucleotides line up with TRBD1. The J segment lost 2 bases and the V segment lost 6 bases, leaving 5 bases of the junction unmatched. The CDR3 totals 15 residues. The CDR3 DNA reads as TGTGCCAGCAGCCCGGACAGGGGACGCAATCAGCCCCAGCATTTT. Translated, it gives CASSPDRGRNQPQHF.

This clonotype was observed many times. The chain links TRBV7-8 to TRBJ2-7; TRBD1 might be the D (6 bases). This CDR3 has 14 residues. V was shortened by 3 bases and J by 3 bases, with 12 bases between the two germline ends. Germline CDR1 and CDR2: SGHVS and FQNEAQ. The CDR3 sequence: CASSFGGQNYEQYV. The CDR3 region has the DNA TGTGCCAGCAGCTTCGGAGGACAGAACTACGAGCAGTACGTC.

This clonotype appeared a few times. The rearrangement joins TRBV12-3 or TRBV12-4 to TRBJ2-2; 9 positions agree with TRBD1. The CDR3 has 19 amino acids. After removal of 5 bases from V and 0 bases from J, the junction contained 13 bases not matched to a gene. The CDR3: CASSHPGQGKGTNTGELFF. Written as DNA, the CDR3 is TGTGCCAGCAGTCACCCGGGACAGGGTAAGGGGACGAACACCGGGGAGCTGTTTTTT.

This clonotype was recorded a few times. The chain has TRBV12-3 or TRBV12-4 and TRBJ2-3; 8 bases are shared with TRBD1. This CDR3 has 16 residues. Trimming at V came to 6 bases and at J to 1 base, leaving 9 bases not matched to a gene. CDR3 protein: CASRSTGAIGTDTQYF. The DNA for the CDR3 is TGTGCCAGCAGATCGACAGGGGCGATCGGCACAGATACGCAGTATTTT.

This sequence joins TRBV5-6 and TRBJ2-1; 10 bases are a match to TRBD2. V lost 2 bases, J lost 0 bases, and 5 bases stayed unmatched. Germline assignment: CDR1 SGHDT and CDR2 YYEEEE. The CDR3 length is 17 residues. The CDR3 DNA is TGTGCCAGCAGCTTCCGACCTAGCGGGAGCTCCTACAATGAGCAGTTCTTC. Translated, it gives CASSFRPSGSSYNEQFF.